These T cell receptor beta chains were read from a single sample in a study of T cells after yellow fever vaccination. Each CDR3 protein gets one entry after TCRdb re-called the 5' RACE reads with MiXCR. The sample records more than 300,000 distinct CDR3 sequences, roughly 10% being singletons. The sequencing used CD4+ T cells sorted from PBMCs, collected 45 days after the yellow fever booster vaccination. These receptors all come from a man aged 18 to 30 who received the YFV17D yellow fever vaccine. CDR3s leave out the opening cysteine and the closing phenylalanine or tryptophan. D genes are given only for firm matches. Rows may omit the clone size; those that give it use once, few, many or a size class.

TRBD2,TRBJ2-1,many,TRBV12-3/TRBV12-4,ASRWSGGNEQF
TRBD2,TRBJ2-5,-,TRBV7-3,ASSTVAGGLETQY
TRBD2,TRBJ2-1,few,TRBV19,ASSPRIAGLNEQF
-,TRBJ1-4,-,TRBV29-1,SRRVSNEKLF
-,TRBJ2-6,few,TRBV20-1,SAVTSSGANVLT
TRBD1,TRBJ1-1,few,TRBV20-1,SQQGSTEAF
-,TRBJ2-3,-,TRBV29-1,SARTATDTQY
TRBD2,TRBJ2-1,few,TRBV12-5,ASGLGGGNEQF
TRBD1,TRBJ1-1,-,TRBV12-3/TRBV12-4,ASSTTGAWTEAF
TRBD1,TRBJ1-4,few,TRBV20-1,SAYNYGTVF
-,TRBJ1-1,few,TRBV20-1,SARTALGGGTEAF
TRBD1,TRBJ1-2,-,TRBV7-2,ASSFTGAAYGYT
-,TRBJ2-3,-,TRBV7-2,ASSQTNSGIDTQY
-,TRBJ2-7,-,TRBV20-1,SASSGTSPLEQY
-,TRBJ2-5,-,TRBV7-3,ASSSGVGQPETQY
TRBD1,TRBJ2-1,-,TRBV6-5,ASSYTGTGGGEQF
-,TRBJ1-5,-,TRBV7-2,ASMARGNQPQH
TRBD1,TRBJ2-7,few,TRBV18,ASSPGQSYEQY
TRBD1,TRBJ1-6,few,TRBV5-1,ASSPGTGGSPLH
-,TRBJ2-5,-,TRBV20-1,SARTAGAETQY
-,TRBJ2-2,-,TRBV4-2,ASSQDFRHTGELF
-,TRBJ2-2,-,TRBV24-1,ATGDENTGELF